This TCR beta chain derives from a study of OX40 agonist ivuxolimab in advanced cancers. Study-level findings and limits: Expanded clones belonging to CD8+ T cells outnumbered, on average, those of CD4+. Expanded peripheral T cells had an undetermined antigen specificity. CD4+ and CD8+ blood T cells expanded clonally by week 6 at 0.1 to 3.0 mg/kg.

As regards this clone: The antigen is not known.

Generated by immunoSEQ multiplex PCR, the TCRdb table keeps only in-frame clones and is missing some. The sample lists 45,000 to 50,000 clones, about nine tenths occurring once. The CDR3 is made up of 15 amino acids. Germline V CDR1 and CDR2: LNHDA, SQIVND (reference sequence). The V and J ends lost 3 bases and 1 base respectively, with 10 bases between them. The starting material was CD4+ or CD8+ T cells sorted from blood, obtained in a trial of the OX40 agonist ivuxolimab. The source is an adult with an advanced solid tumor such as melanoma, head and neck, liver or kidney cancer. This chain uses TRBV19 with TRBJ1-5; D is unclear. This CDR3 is CASSMWYTSNQPQHF. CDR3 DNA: TGTGCCAGTAGTATGTGGTATACCAGCAATCAGCCCCAGCATTTT.